This is a list of T cell receptor beta chains from one sample in a study of CD8 T cells in Susac syndrome. TCRdb reprocessed the immunoSEQ multiplex PCR reads via MiXCR and lists one record per CDR3 protein. The sample carries around 300,000 distinct CDR3 sequences, roughly 90% recorded once. Sequencing was done on a sample of CD8+ T cells from PBMCs. All receptors come from a human donor with multiple sclerosis. Both conserved end residues are part of each CDR3. The order of the fields is V gene, J gene, D gene, clone size, CDR3 protein, CDR3 DNA. D genes are given only for firm matches. Expanded clones get a size class; other rows say once, few or many, or leave the size out.

TRBV12-3/TRBV12-4,TRBJ2-3,NA,NA,CASSLQGISTDTQYF,TGTGCCAGCAGTTTACAGGGCATCAGCACAGATACGCAGTATTTT
TRBV19,TRBJ1-1,NA,NA,CASSSGVSTEAFF,TGTGCCAGTAGTAGTGGGGTCAGCACTGAAGCTTTCTTT
TRBV4-3,TRBJ2-1,NA,NA,CASSQDNEGGWNEQFF,TGCGCCAGCAGCCAAGATAACGAGGGGGGCTGGAATGAGCAGTTCTTC
TRBV20-1,TRBJ1-2,NA,NA,CSARDERGGGNYGYTF,TGCAGTGCTAGAGATGAAAGGGGGGGTGGTAACTATGGCTACACCTTC
TRBV6-2/TRBV6-3,TRBJ2-1,NA,few,CASSLDYEQFF,TGTGCCAGCAGTCTTGACTATGAGCAGTTCTTC
TRBV19,TRBJ1-1,NA,NA,CASSMTARTEAFF,TGTGCCAGTAGTATGACAGCGCGGACTGAAGCTTTCTTT
TRBV6-2/TRBV6-3,TRBJ2-5,TRBD2,NA,CAIGLAARVTQYF,TGTGCCATCGGACTAGCGGCAAGAGTGACCCAGTACTTC
TRBV7-8,TRBJ1-1,TRBD1,NA,CASSLGAGQVPMNTEAFF,TGTGCCAGCAGCTTGGGGGCGGGACAGGTCCCCATGAACACTGAAGCTTTCTTT
TRBV19,TRBJ2-1,NA,NA,CASSVLGRFNEQFF,TGTGCCAGTAGTGTTCTGGGACGGTTCAATGAGCAGTTCTTC
TRBV5-1,TRBJ2-3,TRBD2,NA,CASRSLAVLTDTQYF,TGCGCCAGCCGATCTCTAGCGGTACTCACAGATACGCAGTATTTT
TRBV10-2,TRBJ2-1,TRBD2,once,CASSDGTSFFF,TGCGCCAGCAGTGATGGGACTAGTTTTTTCTTC
TRBV6-2/TRBV6-3,TRBJ2-3,NA,NA,CASSYSLDTQYF,TGTGCCAGCAGTTACTCTTTGGATACGCAGTATTTT
TRBV20-1,TRBJ2-1,NA,NA,CSARDGPGSYNEQFF,TGCAGTGCTAGAGATGGGCCTGGCTCCTACAATGAGCAGTTCTTC
TRBV4-3,TRBJ2-1,NA,once,CASSEEPGPPRGNEQFF,TGCGCCAGCAGCGAAGAACCGGGACCACCACGGGGCAATGAGCAGTTCTTC
TRBV2,TRBJ2-6,TRBD1,NA,CASSGTGAGANVLTF,TGTGCCAGCAGTGGGACAGGGGCTGGGGCCAACGTCCTGACTTTC
TRBV14,TRBJ2-1,NA,NA,CASSQVYNEQFF,TGTGCCAGCAGCCAAGTCTACAATGAGCAGTTCTTC
TRBV19,TRBJ2-1,NA,NA,CASSIEWTANEQFF,TGTGCCAGTAGTATAGAATGGACAGCTAATGAGCAGTTCTTC
TRBV28,TRBJ1-5,NA,NA,CASTRDYSNQPQHF,TGTGCCAGCACCAGGGACTATAGCAATCAGCCCCAGCATTTT
TRBV7-8,TRBJ2-1,NA,NA,CASSLGRAAVNEQFF,TGTGCCAGCAGCTTAGGCAGGGCGGCGGTCAATGAGCAGTTCTTC
TRBV20-1,TRBJ2-7,NA,NA,CSARPRGVKEQYF,TGCAGTGCTAGGCCGAGAGGGGTAAAGGAGCAGTACTTC
TRBV20-1,TRBJ1-1,TRBD1,NA,CSAAQGTGGGGAFF,TGCAGTGCTGCCCAGGGGACAGGGGGCGGCGGAGCTTTCTTT
TRBV27,TRBJ1-3,TRBD1,NA,CASSLRQGVGNTIYF,TGTGCCAGCAGCTTAAGACAGGGGGTTGGAAACACCATATATTTT
TRBV2,TRBJ2-4,NA,NA,CASGSMRGVAKNIQYF,TGTGCCAGCGGGTCTATGAGAGGTGTTGCCAAAAACATTCAGTACTTC
TRBV6-5,TRBJ2-7,TRBD2,once,CASSYSPGLVSYEQYF,TGTGCCAGCAGTTACTCCCCGGGACTAGTGTCCTACGAGCAGTACTTC
TRBV6-2/TRBV6-3,TRBJ2-4,NA,NA,CASRLRGDSLAKNIQYF,TGTGCCAGCAGATTACGCGGGGACAGTCTAGCCAAAAACATTCAGTACTTC
TRBV7-2,TRBJ1-3,NA,NA,CASSSLFADTIYF,TGTGCCAGCAGCTCCCTCTTCGCAGACACCATATATTTT
TRBV5-1,TRBJ2-7,TRBD1,NA,CASSITGQGAVEQYF,TGCGCCAGCAGCATAACGGGACAGGGGGCCGTCGAGCAGTACTTC